This T cell receptor beta chain was captured in a study of cytomegalovirus exposure and HLA in healthy donors. Findings and limits, study-wide: The study recorded 160 or so TCR beta chains that were cytomegalovirus-associated. TCR beta chain V- and J-gene trimming was linked, in a later analysis, to a missense variant in DCLRE1C. Later, TCR association rates were found to vary by HLA locus, highest for DRB1 and lowest for HLA-C.

Nominally healthy donors were sampled, though unrecorded immune exposures were likely. Details on this clone: Its target is unknown.

The PCR had 60 Vbeta and 13 Jbeta primers. The data were produced by immunoSEQ multiplex PCR, yet TCRdb's version contains in-frame clones alone and is incomplete. The sample contains 90,000 to 110,000 clones, less than 80% of which appear only once. Specimen: PBMCs. This clonotype originated in a woman aged 50 to 60 in good health and CMV-seropositive.

CDR3 amino acids: CASTNRGGMNTGELFF. The CDR3 DNA is TGTGCCAGCACCAACAGGGGGGGCATGAACACCGGGGAGCTGTTTTTT. V usage is TRBV7-3 and J usage is TRBJ2-2, with TRBD1 as a possible D gene (8 bases). V was clipped by 7 bases and J by 1 base, with 16 bases between them. The CDR3 covers 16 residues. Germline V CDR1 and CDR2: SGHTA, FQGTGA.